These 2 T cell receptor beta chains were sequenced from one sample in a study of blood T cell repertoires in COVID-19. Profiling relied on immunoSEQ multiplex PCR, and the TCRdb table lists in-frame clones only, not all of them. The sample lists about 240,000 clones, approximately 83% seen once, with roughly 3.3% in the top ten. Sequencing was performed on PBMCs or T cells enriched from blood (not recorded which). The receptors originated from a woman in her forties with acute COVID-19.

This clone appeared a single time. V is TRBV28 and J is TRBJ2-7; D is unresolved. Germline CDR1 and CDR2: MDHEN and SYDVKM. Between the trimmed V and J ends, which lost 4 bases and 2 bases, there was a span of 12 bases. This CDR3 comprises 14 residues. The CDR3 region is CASSSSGPAYEQYF. CDR3 DNA sequence: TGTGCCAGCAGTTCCTCTGGGCCCGCCTACGAGCAGTACTTC.

The rearrangement uses TRBV7-8 and TRBJ1-5, with D unresolved. V was shortened by 0 bases and J by 3 bases, with 9 bases between the two germline ends. This CDR3 has 15 residues. CDR1 is SGHVS, CDR2 FQNEAQ, per germline. The CDR3 protein is CASSLAVSVNQPQHF. Written as DNA, the CDR3 is TGTGCCAGCAGCTTAGCGGTGTCGGTCAATCAGCCCCAGCATTTT.